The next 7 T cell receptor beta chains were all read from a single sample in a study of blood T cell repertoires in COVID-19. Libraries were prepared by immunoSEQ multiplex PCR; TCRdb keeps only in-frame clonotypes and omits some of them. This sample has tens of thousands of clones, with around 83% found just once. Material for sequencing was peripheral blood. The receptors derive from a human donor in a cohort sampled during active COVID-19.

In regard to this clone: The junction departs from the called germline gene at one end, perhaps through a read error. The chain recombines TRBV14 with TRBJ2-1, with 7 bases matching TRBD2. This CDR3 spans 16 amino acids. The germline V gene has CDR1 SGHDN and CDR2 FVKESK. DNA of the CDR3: TGTGCCGGCAGCCAAGAACGCGGACTAGTGTTCAATGAGCAGTTCTTC. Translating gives CAGSQERGLVFNEQFF.

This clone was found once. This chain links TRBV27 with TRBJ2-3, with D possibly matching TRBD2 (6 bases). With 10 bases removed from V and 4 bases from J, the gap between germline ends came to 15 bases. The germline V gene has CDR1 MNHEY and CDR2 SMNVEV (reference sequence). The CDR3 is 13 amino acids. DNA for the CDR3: TGTGCCACCGGGAGTTTAGGAGCAGATACGCAGTATTTT. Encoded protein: CATGSLGADTQYF.

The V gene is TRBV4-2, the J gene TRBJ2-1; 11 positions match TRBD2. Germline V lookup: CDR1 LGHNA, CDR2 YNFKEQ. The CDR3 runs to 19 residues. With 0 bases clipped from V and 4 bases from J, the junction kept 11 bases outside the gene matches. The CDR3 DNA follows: TGTGCCAGCAGCCAAGAGTTGGCATTCACTAGCGGGGGATACAATGAGCAGTTCTTC. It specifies CASSQELAFTSGGYNEQFF.

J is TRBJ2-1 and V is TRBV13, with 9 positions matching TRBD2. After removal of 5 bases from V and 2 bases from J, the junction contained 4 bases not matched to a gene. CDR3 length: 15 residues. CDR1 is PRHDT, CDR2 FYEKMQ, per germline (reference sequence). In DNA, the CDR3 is TGTGCCAGCAGCGCTAGCGGGACCGCCTACAATGAGCAGTTCTTC. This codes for CASSASGTAYNEQFF.

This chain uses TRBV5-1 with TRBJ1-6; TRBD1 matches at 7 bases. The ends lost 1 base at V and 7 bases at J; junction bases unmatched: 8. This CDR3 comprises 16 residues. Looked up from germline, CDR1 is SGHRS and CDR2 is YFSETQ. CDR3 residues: CASSLFGVTGNSPLHF. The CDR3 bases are TGCGCCAGCAGCTTGTTTGGTGTGACAGGGAATTCACCCCTCCACTTT.

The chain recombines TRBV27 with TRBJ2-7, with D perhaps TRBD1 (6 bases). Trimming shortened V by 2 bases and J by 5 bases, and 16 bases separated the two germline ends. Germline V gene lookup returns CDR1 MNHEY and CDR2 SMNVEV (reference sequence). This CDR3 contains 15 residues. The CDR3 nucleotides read TGTGCCAGCAGTTTAGCCCGGACAGCAATCAACGAGCAGTACTTC. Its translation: CASSLARTAINEQYF.

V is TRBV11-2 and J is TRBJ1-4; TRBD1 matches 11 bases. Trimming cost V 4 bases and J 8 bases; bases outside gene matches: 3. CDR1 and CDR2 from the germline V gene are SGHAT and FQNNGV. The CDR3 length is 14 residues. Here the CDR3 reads CASSSGTGGEKLFF. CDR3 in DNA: TGTGCCAGCAGCTCCGGGACAGGGGGGGAAAAACTGTTTTTT.